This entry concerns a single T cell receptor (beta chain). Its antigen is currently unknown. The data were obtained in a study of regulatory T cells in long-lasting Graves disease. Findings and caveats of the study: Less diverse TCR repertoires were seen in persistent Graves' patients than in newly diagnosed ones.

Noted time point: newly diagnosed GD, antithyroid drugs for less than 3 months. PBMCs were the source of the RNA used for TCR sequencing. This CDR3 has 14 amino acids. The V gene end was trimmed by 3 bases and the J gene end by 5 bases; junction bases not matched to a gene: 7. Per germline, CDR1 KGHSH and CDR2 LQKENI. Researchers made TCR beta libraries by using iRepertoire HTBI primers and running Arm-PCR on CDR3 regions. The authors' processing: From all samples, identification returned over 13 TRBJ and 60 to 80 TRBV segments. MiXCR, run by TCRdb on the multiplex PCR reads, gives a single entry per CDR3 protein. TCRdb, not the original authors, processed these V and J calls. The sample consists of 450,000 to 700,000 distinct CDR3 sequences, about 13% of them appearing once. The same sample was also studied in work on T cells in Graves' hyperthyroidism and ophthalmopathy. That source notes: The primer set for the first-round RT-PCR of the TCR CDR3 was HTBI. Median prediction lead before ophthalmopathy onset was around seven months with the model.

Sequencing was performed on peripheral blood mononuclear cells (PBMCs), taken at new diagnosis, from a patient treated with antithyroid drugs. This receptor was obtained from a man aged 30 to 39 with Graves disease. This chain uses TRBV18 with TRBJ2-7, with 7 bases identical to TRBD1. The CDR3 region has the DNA TGTGCCAGCTCACCGGGTCACAGGGGCGACGAGCAGTACTTC. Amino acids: CASSPGHRGDEQYF.